The present entry profiles one T cell receptor (beta chain) with its context. Its antigen remains unknown. This may come from a read error, since a much larger clone is one base off. V lost 6 bases to trimming and J lost 1 base, with 15 bases between them. The length of the CDR3 is 15 residues. It was RNA transcripts that yielded the amplified TCR beta CDR3 regions. An initial round of RT-PCR targeting the TCR CDR3 relied on the HTBI primer set. In TCRdb, the multiplex PCR reads were re-called with MiXCR into one record per CDR3 protein. The table includes 600,000 or so distinct CDR3 sequences, about 43% detected once. The data derive from a study of T cells in Graves' hyperthyroidism and ophthalmopathy. Overall study findings and caveats: Blood also held most thyroid clonotypes expanded beyond 0.001.

Disease duration under 2 months; hyperthyroidism patients were aged 18 to 65. Uncontrolled infection, other autoimmune disease, pregnancy or lactation disqualified patients from enrolment. The study based diagnoses on clinical symptoms, serum thyroxine and TRAb, thyroid ultrasound and orbital computed tomography. The source of this sequence is a woman aged 18-30 years with Graves' hyperthyroidism. Sequencing was performed on peripheral blood or thyroid tissue (not recorded which). This chain uses TRBV7-1 with TRBJ1-1; a possible D gene is TRBD1 (6 bases). TRBV7-1 is classed as an ORF, of uncertain function. Here the CDR3 reads CASSIQGSGNTEAFF. As DNA, the CDR3 is TGTGCCAGCAGTATACAGGGTTCCGGGAACACTGAAGCTTTCTTT.